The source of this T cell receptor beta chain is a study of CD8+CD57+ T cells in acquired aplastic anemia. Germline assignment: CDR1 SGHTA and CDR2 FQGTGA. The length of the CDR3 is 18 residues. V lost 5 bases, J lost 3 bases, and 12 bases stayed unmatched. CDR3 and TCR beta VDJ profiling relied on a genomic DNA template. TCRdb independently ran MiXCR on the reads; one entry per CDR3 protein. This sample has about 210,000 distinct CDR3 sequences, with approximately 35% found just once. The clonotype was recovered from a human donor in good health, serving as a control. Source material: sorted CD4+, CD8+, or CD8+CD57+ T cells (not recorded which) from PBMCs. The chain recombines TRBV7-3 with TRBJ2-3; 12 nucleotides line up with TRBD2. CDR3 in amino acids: CASSPQGWLAGGTDTQYF. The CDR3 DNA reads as TGTGCCAGCAGCCCCCAGGGGTGGCTAGCGGGAGGGACAGATACGCAGTATTTT. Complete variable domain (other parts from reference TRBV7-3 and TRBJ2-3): GAGVSQTPSNKVTEKGKYVELRCDPISGHTALYWYRQSLGQGPEFLIYFQGTGAADDSGLPNDRFFAVRPEGSVSTLKIQRTERGDSAVYLCASSPQGWLAGGTDTQYFGPGTRLTVL.